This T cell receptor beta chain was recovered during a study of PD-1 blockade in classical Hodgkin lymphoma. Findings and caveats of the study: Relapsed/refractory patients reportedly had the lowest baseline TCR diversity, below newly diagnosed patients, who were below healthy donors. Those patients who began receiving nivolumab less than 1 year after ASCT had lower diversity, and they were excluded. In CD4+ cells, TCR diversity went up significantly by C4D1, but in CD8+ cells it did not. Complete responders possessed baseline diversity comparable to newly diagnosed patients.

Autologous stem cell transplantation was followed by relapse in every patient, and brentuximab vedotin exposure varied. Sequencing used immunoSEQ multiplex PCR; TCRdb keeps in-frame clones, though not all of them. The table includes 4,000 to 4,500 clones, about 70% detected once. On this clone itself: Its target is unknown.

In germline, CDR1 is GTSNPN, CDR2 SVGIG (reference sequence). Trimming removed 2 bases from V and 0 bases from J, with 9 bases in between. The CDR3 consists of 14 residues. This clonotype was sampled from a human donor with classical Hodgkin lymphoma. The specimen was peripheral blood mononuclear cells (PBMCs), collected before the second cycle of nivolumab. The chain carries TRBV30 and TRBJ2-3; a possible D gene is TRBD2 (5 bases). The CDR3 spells CAWSRGSSTDTQYF. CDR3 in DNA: TGTGCCTGGAGTCGAGGGTCTAGCACAGATACGCAGTATTTT.